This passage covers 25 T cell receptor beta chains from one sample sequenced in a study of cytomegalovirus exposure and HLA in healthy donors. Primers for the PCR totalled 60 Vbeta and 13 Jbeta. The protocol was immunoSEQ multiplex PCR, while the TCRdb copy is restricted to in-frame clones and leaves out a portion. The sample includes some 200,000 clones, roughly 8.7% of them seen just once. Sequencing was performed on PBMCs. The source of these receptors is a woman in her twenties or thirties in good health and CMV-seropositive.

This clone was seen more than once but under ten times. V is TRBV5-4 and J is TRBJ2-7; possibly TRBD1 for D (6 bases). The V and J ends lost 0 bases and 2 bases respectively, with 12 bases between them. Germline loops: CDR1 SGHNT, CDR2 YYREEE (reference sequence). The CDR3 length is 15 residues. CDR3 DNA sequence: TGTGCCAGCAGCTTGGGTGGGACAACCACCTACGAGCAGTACTTC. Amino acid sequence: CASSLGGTTTYEQYF. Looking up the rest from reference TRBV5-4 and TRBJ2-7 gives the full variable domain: ETGVTQSPTHLIKTRGQQVTLRCSSQSGHNTVSWYQQALGQGPQFIFQYYREEENGRGNFPPRFSGLQFPNYSSELNVNALELDDSALYLCASSLGGTTTYEQYFGPGTRLTVT.

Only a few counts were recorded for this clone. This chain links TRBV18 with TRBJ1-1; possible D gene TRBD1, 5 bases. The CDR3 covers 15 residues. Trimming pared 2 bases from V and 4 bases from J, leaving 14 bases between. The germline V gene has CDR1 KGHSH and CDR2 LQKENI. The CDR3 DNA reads TGTGCCAGCTCACCATCCAGGGAAGGAGCCACTGAAGCTTTCTTT. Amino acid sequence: CASSPSREGATEAFF. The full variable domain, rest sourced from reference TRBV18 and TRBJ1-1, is NAGVMQNPRHLVRRRGQEARLRCSPMKGHSHVYWYRQLPEEGLKFMVYLQKENIIDESGMPKERFSAEFPKEGPSILRIQQVVRGDSAAYFCASSPSREGATEAFFGQGTRLTVV.

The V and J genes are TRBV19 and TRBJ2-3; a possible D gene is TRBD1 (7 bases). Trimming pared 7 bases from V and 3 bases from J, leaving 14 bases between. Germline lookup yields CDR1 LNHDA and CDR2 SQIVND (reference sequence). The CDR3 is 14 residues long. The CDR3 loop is CASNRRGQTDTQYF. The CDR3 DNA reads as TGTGCCAGTAATCGGAGGGGGCAAACAGATACGCAGTATTTT.

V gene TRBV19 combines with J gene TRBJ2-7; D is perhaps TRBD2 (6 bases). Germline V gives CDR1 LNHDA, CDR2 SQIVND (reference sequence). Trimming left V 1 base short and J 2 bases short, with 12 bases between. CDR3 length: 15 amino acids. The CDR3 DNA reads TGTGCCAGTAGTATAGGGGCGGGATTAACCTACGAGCAGTACTTC. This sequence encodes CASSIGAGLTYEQYF.

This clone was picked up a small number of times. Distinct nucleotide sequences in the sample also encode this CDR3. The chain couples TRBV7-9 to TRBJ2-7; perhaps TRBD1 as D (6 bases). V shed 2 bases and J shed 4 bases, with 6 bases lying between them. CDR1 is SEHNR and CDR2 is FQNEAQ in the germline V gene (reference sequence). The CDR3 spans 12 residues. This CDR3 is CASSLRGYEQYF. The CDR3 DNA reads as TGTGCCAGCAGCTTAAGGGGGTACGAGCAGTACTTC.

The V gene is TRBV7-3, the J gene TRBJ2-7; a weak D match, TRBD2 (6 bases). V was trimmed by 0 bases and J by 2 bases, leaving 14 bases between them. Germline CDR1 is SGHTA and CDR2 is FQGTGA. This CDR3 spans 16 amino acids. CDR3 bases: TGTGCCAGCAGCTTAACGTCGTCGGGAGTGGCCTACGAGCAGTACTTC. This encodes CASSLTSSGVAYEQYF.

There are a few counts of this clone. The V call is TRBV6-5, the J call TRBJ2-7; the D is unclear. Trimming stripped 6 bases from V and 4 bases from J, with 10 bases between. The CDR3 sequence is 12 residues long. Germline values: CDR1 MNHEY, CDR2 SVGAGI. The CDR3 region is CASRHHPYEQYF. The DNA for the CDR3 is TGTGCCAGCAGACATCACCCTTACGAGCAGTACTTC.

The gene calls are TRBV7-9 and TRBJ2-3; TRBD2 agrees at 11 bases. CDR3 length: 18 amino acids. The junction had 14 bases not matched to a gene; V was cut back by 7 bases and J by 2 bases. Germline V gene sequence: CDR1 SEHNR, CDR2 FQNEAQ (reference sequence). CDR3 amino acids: CASTPIAGGPVSTDTQYF. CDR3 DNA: TGTGCCAGCACCCCGATAGCGGGAGGGCCGGTTTCCACAGATACGCAGTATTTT.

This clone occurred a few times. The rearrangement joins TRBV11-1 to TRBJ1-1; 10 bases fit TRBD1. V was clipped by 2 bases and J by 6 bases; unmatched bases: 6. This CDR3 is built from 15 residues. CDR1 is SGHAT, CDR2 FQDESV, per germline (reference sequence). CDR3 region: CASSLRPTGGSEAFF. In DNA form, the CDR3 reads TGTGCCAGCAGCTTAAGGCCGACAGGGGGCTCTGAAGCTTTCTTT.

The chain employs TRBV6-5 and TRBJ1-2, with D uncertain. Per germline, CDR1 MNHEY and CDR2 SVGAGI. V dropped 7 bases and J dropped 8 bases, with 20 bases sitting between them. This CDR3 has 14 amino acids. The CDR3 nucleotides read TGTGCCAGCACTACACCCAAGGCGGGTTGGGGCTACACCTTC. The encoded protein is CASTTPKAGWGYTF.

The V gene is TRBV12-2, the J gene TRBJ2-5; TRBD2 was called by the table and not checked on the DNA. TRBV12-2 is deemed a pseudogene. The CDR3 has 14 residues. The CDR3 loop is CASRLGLGEETQYF. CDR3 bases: TGTGCAAGTCGCTTGGGACTTGGGGAAGAGACCCAGTACTTC.

The chain's CDR3 is CASSPPLYNEQFF. The CDR3 DNA is TGTGCCAGCAGCCCCCCCCTCTACAATGAGCAGTTCTTC. The chain carries TRBV11-3 and TRBJ2-1; D gene uncertain. The CDR3 totals 13 residues. V lost 5 bases and J 3 bases, leaving 8 bases between the germline ends. Per the germline V gene, CDR1 is SGHNT and CDR2 is YENEEA.

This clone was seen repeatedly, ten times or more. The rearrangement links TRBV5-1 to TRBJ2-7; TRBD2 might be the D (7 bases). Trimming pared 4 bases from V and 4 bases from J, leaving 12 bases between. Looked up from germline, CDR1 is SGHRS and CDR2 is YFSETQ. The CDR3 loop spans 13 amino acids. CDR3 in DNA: TGCGCCAGCAGCCAAGGGGGGGATTACGAGCAGTACTTC. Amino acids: CASSQGGDYEQYF.

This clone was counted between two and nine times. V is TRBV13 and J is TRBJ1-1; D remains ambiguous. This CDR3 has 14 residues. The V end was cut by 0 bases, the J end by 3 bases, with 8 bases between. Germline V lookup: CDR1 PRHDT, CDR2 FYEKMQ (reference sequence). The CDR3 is CASSLGSLDTEAFF. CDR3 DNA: TGTGCCAGCAGCTTAGGTAGTCTGGACACTGAAGCTTTCTTT.

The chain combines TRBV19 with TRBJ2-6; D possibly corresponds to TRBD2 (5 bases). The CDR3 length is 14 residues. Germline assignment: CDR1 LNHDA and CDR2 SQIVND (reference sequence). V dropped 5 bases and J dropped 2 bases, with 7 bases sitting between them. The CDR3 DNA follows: TGTGCCAGTAGTGAGGGTACTGGGGCCAACGTCCTGACTTTC. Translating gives CASSEGTGANVLTF. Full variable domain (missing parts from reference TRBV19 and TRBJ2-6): DGGITQSPKYLFRKEGQNVTLSCEQNLNHDAMYWYRQDPGQGLRLIYYSQIVNDFQKGDIAEGYSVSREKKESFPLTVTSAQKNPTAFYLCASSEGTGANVLTFGAGSRLTVL.

CDR3 nucleotide sequence: TGCGCCAGCAGCCAAGTTGGGCGGGACAGGCCTGGGGCCAACGTCCTGACTTTC. It specifies CASSQVGRDRPGANVLTF. The chain combines TRBV4-1 with TRBJ2-6, with 8 bases identical to TRBD1. Germline trimming cut 1 base from V and 2 bases from J; bases unmatched to any gene: 7. The CDR3 loop spans 18 amino acids. The germline gives CDR1 MGHRA, CDR2 YSYEKL.

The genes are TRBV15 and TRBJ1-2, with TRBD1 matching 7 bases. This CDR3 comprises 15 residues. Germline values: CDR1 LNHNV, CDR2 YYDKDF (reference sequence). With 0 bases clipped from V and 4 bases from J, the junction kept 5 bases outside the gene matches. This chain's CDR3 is CATSRESQGGYGYTF. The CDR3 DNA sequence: TGTGCCACCAGCAGAGAGTCTCAGGGGGGCTATGGCTACACCTTC.

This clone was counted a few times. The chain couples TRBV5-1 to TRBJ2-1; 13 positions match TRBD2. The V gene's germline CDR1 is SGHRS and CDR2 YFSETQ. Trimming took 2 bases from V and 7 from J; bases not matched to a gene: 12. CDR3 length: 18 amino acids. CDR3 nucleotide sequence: TGCGCCAGCAGCTTCCGGAGACTAGCGGGAGGTCTATGGAATGAGCAGTTCTTC. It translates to CASSFRRLAGGLWNEQFF.

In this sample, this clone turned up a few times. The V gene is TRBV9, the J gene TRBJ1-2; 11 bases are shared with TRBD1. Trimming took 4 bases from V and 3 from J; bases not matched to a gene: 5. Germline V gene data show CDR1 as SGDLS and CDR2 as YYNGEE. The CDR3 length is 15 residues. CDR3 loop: CASSPGQGAYYGYTF. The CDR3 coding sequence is TGTGCCAGCAGCCCCGGACAGGGGGCCTACTATGGCTACACCTTC.

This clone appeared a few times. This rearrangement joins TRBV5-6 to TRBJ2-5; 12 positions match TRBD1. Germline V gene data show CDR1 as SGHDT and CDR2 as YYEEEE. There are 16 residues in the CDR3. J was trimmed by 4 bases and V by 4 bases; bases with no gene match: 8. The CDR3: CASSVPGTGGLETQYF. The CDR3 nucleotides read TGTGCCAGCAGCGTACCCGGGACAGGGGGCTTAGAGACCCAGTACTTC.

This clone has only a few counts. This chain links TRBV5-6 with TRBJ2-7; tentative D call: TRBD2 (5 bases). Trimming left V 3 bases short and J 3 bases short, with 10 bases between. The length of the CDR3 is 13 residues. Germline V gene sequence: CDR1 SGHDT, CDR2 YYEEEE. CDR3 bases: TGTGCCAGCAGCTCCCTGGACTTCTACGAGCAGTACTTC. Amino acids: CASSSLDFYEQYF.

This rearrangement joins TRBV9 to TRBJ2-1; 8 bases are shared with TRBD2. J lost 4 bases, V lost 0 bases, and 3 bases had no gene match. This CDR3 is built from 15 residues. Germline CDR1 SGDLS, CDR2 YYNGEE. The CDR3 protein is CASSVGPGGYNEQFF. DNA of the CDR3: TGTGCCAGCAGCGTAGGCCCGGGAGGGTACAATGAGCAGTTCTTC. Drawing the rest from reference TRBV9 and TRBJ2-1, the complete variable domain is DSGVTQTPKHLITATGQRVTLRCSPRSGDLSVYWYQQSLDQGLQFLIQYYNGEERAKGNILERFSAQQFPDLHSELNLSSLELGDSALYFCASSVGPGGYNEQFFGPGTRLTVL.

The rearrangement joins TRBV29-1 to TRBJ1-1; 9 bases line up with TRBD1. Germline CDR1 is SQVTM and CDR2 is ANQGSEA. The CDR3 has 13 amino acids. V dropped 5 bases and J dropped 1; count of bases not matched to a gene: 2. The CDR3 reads CSVSGQGNTEAFF. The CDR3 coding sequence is TGCAGCGTTTCGGGACAGGGGAACACTGAAGCTTTCTTT.

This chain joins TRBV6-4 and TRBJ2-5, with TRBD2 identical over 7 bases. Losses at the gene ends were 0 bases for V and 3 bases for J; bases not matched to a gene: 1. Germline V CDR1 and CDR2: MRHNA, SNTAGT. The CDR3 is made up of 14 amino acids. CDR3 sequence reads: CASSDSGGKETQYF. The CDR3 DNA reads TGTGCCAGCAGTGACTCCGGGGGGAAAGAGACCCAGTACTTC.

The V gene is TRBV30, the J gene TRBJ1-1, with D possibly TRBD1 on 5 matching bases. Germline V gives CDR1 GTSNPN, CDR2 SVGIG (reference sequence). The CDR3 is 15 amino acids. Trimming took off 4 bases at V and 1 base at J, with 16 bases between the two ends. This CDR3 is CAWIVRGVGNTEAFF. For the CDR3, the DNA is TGTGCCTGGATCGTTCGGGGGGTGGGGAACACTGAAGCTTTCTTT. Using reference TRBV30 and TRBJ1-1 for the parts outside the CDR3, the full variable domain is SQTIHQWPATLVQPVGSPLSLECTVEGTSNPNLYWYRQAAGRGLQLLFYSVGIGQISSEVPQNLSASRPQDRQFILSSKKLLLSDSGFYLCAWIVRGVGNTEAFFGQGTRLTVV.